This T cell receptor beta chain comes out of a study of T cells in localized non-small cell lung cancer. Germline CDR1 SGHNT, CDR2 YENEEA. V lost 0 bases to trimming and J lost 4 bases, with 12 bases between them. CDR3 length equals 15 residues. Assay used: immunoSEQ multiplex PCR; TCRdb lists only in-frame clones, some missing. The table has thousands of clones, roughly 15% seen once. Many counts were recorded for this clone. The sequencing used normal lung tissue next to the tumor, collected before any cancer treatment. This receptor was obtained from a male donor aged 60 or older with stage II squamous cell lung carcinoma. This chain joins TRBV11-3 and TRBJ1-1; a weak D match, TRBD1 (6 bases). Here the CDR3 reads CASSLEGGWATEAFF. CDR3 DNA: TGTGCCAGCAGCTTAGAAGGGGGTTGGGCCACTGAAGCTTTCTTT.